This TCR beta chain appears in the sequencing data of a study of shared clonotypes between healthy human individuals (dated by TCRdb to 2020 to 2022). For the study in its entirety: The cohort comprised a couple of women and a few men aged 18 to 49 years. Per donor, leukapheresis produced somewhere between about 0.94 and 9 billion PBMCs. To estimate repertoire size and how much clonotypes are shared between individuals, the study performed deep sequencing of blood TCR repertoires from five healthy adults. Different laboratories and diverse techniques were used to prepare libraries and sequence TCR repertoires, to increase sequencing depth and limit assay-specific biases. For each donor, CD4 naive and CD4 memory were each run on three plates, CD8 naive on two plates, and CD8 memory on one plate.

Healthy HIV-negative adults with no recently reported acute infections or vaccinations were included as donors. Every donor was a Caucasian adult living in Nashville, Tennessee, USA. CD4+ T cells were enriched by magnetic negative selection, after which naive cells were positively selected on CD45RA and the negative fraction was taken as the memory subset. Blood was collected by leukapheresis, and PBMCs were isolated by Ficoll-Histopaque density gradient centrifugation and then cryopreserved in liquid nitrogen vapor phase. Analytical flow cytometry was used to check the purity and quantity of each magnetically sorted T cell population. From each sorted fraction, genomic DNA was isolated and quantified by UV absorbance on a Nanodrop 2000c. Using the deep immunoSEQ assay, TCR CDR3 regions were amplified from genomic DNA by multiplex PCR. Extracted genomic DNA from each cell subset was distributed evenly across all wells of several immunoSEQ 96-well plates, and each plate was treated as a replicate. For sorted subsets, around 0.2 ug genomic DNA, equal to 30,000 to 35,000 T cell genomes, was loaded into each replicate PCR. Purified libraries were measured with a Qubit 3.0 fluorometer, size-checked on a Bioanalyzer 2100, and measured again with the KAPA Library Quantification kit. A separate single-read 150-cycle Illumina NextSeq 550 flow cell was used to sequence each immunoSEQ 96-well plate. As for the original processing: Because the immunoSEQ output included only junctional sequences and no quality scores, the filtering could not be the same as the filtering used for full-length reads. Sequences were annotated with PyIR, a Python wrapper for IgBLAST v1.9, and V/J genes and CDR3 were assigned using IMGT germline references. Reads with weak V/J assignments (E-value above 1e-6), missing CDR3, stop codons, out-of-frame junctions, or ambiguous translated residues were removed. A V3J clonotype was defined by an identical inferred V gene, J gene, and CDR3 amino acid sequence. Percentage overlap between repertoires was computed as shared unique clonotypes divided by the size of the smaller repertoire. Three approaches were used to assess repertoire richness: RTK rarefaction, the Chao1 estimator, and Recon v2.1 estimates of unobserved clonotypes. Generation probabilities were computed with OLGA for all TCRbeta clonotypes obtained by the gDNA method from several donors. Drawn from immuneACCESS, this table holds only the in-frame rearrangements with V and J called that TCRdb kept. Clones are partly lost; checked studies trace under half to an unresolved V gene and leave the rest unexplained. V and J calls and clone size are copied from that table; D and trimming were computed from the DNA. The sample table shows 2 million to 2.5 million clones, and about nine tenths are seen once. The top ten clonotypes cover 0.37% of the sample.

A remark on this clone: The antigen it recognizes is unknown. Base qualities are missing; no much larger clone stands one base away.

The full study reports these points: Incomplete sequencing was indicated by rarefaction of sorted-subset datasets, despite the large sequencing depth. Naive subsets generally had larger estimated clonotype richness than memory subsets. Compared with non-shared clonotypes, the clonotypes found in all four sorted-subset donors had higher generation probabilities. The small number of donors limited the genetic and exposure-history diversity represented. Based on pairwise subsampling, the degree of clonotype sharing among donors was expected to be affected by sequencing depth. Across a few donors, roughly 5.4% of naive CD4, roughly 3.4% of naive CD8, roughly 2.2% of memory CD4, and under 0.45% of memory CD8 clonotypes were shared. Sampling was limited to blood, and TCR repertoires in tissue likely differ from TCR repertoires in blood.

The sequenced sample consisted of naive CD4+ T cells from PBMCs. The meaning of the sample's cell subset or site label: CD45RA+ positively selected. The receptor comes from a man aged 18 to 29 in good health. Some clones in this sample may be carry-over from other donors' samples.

The nucleotide sequence is TGTGCCAGCAGCTTGAGGTCTCCGGGTTCGGATACGCAGTATTTT. Translated, this is CASSLRSPGSDTQYF. This chain joins TRBV5-4 to TRBJ2-3, with the D gene uncertain. Relative to germline, V is 1 base shorter and J is 6 bases shorter, with 15 bases between their ends. Measured from the cysteine to the phenylalanine, the CDR3 is 15 residues long. The sequence is cut down to CDR3 DNA, 45 bases in frame from base 1. The germline V gene encodes CDR1 SGHNT and CDR2 YYREEE (reference sequence).